The clone carrying this T cell receptor (beta chain) was counted a single time. These data originate in a study of blood T cell repertoires in COVID-19. Study-wide context: The United States, Italy and Spain were the sources of the acute and convalescent COVID-19 samples. Nucleic acid was either cDNA or gDNA, and it came from T cells, B-cell-depleted T cells, or PBMCs.

The CDR3 has 13 amino acids. Germline CDR1 is MNHEY and CDR2 is SMNVEV (reference sequence). With 6 bases removed from V and 9 bases from J, the gap between germline ends came to 15 bases. Original methodology: Reference gene primer amplification gave nucleated cell count estimates. Measured with immunoSEQ multiplex PCR; TCRdb has only the in-frame clones, and not every one. Clone size and the V and J calls come from that table; the DNA yielded D and trimming. In the table there are tens of thousands of clones, around 84% of which are singletons. The sequence was obtained from a human donor with active COVID-19. The donor label of this sample is uncertain. Sequenced material: peripheral blood. The rearrangement uses TRBV27 and TRBJ1-5; D may be TRBD1 (6 bases). The DNA of the CDR3 is TGTGCCAGCAGCCCAACAGGGTATCGGCCCCAGCATTTT. Translation: CASSPTGYRPQHF.